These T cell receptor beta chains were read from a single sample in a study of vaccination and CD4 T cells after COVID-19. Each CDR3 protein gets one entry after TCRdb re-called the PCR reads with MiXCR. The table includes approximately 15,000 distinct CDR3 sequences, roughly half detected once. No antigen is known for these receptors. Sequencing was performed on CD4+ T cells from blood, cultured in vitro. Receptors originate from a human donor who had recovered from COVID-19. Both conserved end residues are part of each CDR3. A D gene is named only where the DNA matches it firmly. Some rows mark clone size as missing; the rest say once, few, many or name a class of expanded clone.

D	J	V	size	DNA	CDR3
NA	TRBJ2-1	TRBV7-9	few	TGTGCCAGCAGCTTAGGGACTATTGAGGGGGATGAGCAGTTCTTC	CASSLGTIEGDEQFF
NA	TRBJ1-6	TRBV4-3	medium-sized	TGCGCCAGCAGCCAGTGGGGACGGGGGAATTCACCCCTCCACTTT	CASSQWGRGNSPLHF
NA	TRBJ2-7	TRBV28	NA	TGTGCCAGCCGCCGGCCACCCTACGAGCAGTACTTC	CASRRPPYEQYF
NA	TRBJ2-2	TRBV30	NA	TGTGCCTGGAGTGTACCCTTAACGGGCACCGGGGAGCTGTTTTTT	CAWSVPLTGTGELFF
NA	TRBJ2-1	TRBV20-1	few	TGCAGTGCTAGTAACAGGGTCAATGAGCAGTTCTTC	CSASNRVNEQFF
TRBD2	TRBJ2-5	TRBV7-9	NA	TGTGCCAGCAGCAAGGGACTAGCGGGGGGGCTTAATGGAGAGACCCAGTACTTC	CASSKGLAGGLNGETQYF
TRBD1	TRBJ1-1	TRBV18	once	TGTGCCAGCTCACAGAAGACAGGGATGAACACTGAAGCTTTCTTT	CASSQKTGMNTEAFF
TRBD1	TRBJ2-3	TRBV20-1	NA	TGCAGTGCTAGCATCGGGACAGGGAGCACCGATACGCAGTATTTT	CSASIGTGSTDTQYF
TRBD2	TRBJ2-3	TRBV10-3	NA	TGTGCCATCAGTGAGCGGGAGGGCCGAAATACGCAGTATTTT	CAISEREGRNTQYF
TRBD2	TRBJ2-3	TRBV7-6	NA	TGTGCCAGCAGCTTCCTAGCGGGGAATTCAGATACGCAGTATTTT	CASSFLAGNSDTQYF
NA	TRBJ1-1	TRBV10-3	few	TGTGCCATCAGTGAGTCTGGGACGGTCGCTTTCTTT	CAISESGTVAFF
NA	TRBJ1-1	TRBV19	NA	TGTGCCAGTAGTACAAAGAGGGGCTCTGAAGCTTTCTTT	CASSTKRGSEAFF
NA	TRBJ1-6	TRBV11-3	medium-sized	TGTGCCAGCAGCTTAGATGGGTACTCACCCCTCCACTTT	CASSLDGYSPLHF
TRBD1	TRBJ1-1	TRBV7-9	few	TGTGCCAGCAGCCCCCTGGACAGGGCCATGAACACTGAAGCTTTCTTT	CASSPLDRAMNTEAFF
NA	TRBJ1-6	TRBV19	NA	TGTGCCAGTAACAAGGGCCAGAGCTCCTATAATTCACCCCTCCACTTT	CASNKGQSSYNSPLHF
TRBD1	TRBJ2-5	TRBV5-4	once	TGTGCCAGCAGCAGGACAGGGGGGCAAGAGACCCAGTACTTC	CASSRTGGQETQYF
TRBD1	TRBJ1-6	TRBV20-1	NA	TGCAGTGCTAGAGTGACCGGGACAGGGGATTCACCCCTCCACTTT	CSARVTGTGDSPLHF
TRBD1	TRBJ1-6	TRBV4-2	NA	TGTGCCAGCAGCGGACGACAGGGGGATTCACCCCTCCACTTT	CASSGRQGDSPLHF
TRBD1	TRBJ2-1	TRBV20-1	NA	TGCAGTGCTTCCCCCGGGACAGGGTCCGGCAATGAGCAGTTCTTC	CSASPGTGSGNEQFF
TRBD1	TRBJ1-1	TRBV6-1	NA	TGTGCCAGCAGAGGACAGGGGGACACTGAAGCTTTCTTT	CASRGQGDTEAFF
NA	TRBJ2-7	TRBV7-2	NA	TGTGCCAGCAGCTTAGTCACGTTTTACGAGCAGTACTTC	CASSLVTFYEQYF
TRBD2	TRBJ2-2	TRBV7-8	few	TGTGCCAGCAGCTCCAATCTAGCGGGGGGCACCGGGGAGCTGTTTTTT	CASSSNLAGGTGELFF
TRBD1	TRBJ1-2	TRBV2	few	TGTGCCAGCAGGGCCTTCCGGGACAGGCTAATTGGCTACACCTTC	CASRAFRDRLIGYTF
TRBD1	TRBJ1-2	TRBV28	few	TGTGCCACTTTTTTAGGGGGCAGGGGCTACACCTTC	CATFLGGRGYTF
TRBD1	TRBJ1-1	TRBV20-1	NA	TGCAGTGCTAGCCGGGACAGGGACACTGAAGCTTTCTTT	CSASRDRDTEAFF
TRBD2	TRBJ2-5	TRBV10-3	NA	TGTGCCATCAGTGGCCGGGGACTAGGGGCAGAGACCCAGTACTTC	CAISGRGLGAETQYF
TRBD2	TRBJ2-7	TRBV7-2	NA	TGTGCCAGCAGCCTAGCGGGAGGGCCGAAAAACGAGCAGTACTTC	CASSLAGGPKNEQYF
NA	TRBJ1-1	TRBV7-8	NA	TGTGCCAGCAGCCCCACGAGGGGAAGGTGGACTGAAGCTTTCTTT	CASSPTRGRWTEAFF
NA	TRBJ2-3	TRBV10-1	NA	TGCGCCAGCGCTCCAGGTGATGGGCAGTATTTT	CASAPGDGQYF
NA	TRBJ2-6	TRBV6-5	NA	TGTGCCAGCAGTTACTCGGGCACCTCTGGGGCCAACGTCCTGACTTTC	CASSYSGTSGANVLTF
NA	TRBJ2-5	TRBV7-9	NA	TGTGCCAGCAGCTCAACTCCGGGCCAAGCCCAAGAGACCCAGTACTTC	CASSSTPGQAQETQYF
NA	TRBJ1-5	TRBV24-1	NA	TGTGCCACCGAGGGGGAGTTCAATCAGCCCCAGCATTTT	CATEGEFNQPQHF
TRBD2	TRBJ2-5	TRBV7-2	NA	TGTGCCAGCGTTCGTAGCGGGGGAAGACAAGAGACCCAGTACTTC	CASVRSGGRQETQYF
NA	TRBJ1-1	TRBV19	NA	TGTGCCAGTAGGAGGACGGAGGAAGCTTTCTTT	CASRRTEEAFF
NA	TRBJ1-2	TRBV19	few	TGTGCCAGTACAGACAGGAACTATGGCTACACCTTC	CASTDRNYGYTF
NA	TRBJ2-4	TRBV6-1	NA	TGTGCCAGCAGGGGGGGGCAGGGAGGCCAAAATGTAGCCAAAAACATTCAGTACTTC	CASRGGQGGQNVAKNIQYF
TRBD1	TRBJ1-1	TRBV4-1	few	TGCGCCAGCAGCCAGGGGTTTACAGGGGCCTCACCTTTCTTT	CASSQGFTGASPFF
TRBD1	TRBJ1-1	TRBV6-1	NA	TGTGCCAGCAGGGCGACAGGGGGCCTTACCTTAGTCTACACTGAAGCTTTCTTT	CASRATGGLTLVYTEAFF
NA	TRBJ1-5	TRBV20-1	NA	TGCAGTGCTAGAGCTGCAGGTTTTCAGCCCCAGCATTTT	CSARAAGFQPQHF
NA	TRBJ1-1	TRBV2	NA	TGTGCCAGCAGTAAGCTTTTGTTCTCGGAGGGTTTGGCTTTCTTT	CASSKLLFSEGLAFF
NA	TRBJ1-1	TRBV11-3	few	TGTGCCAGCAGCTCAAATACAGGGATCGGAGCTTTCTTT	CASSSNTGIGAFF
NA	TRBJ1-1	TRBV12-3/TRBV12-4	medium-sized	TGTGCCAGCAGCCCCCGGGAGGGGAACACTGAAGCTTTCTTT	CASSPREGNTEAFF